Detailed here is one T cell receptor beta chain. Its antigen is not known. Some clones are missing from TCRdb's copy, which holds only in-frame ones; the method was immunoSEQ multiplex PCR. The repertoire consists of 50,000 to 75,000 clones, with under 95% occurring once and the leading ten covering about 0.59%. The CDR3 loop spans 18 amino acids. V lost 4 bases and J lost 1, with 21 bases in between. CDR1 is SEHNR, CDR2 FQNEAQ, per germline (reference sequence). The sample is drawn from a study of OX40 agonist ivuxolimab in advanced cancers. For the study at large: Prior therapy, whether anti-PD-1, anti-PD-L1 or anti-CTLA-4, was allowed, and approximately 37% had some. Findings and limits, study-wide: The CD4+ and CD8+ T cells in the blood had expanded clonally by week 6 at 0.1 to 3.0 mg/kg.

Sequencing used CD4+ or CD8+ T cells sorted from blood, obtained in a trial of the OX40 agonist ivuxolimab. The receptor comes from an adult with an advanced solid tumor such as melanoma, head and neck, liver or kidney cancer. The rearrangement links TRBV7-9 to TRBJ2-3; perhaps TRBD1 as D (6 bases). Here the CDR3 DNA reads TGTGCCAGCAGCTCCACCGGGACACCAGTATCTGGCACAGATACGCAGTATTTT. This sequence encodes CASSSTGTPVSGTDTQYF.